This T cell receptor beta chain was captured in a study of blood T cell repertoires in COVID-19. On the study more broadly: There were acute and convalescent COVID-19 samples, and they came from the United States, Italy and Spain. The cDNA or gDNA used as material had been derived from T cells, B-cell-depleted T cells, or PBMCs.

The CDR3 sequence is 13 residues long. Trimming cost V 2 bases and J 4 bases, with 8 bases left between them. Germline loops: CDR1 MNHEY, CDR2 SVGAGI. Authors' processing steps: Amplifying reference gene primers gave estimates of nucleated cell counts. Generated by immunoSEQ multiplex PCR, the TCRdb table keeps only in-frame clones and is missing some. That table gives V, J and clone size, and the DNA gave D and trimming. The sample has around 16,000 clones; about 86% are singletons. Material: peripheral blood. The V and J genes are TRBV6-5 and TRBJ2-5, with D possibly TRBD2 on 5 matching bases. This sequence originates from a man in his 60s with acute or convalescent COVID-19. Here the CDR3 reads CASSYGERETQYF. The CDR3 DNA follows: TGTGCCAGCAGTTACGGGGAGCGAGAGACCCAGTACTTC.